These 3 T cell receptor beta chains share one sample of origin, sequenced in a study of technical replicates of blood from several donors. Data came from immunoSEQ multiplex PCR; TCRdb stores just in-frame clones and leaves some out. The table lists roughly 81,000 clones, just over 85% of them singletons. The sample taken for sequencing was PBMCs. The receptors were sampled from a human donor in good health. Some clones in this sample may be carry-over from other donors' samples.

V usage is TRBV9 and J usage is TRBJ2-7; D not certain. The CDR3 covers 12 residues. Trimming left V 4 bases short and J 2 bases short, with 7 bases between. The germline CDR1 and CDR2 sequences are SGDLS and YYNGEE. The CDR3 here is CASSRGPYEQYF. The CDR3 coding sequence is TGTGCCAGCAGCCGCGGCCCCTACGAGCAGTACTTC.

The chain links TRBV7-9 to TRBJ1-6; D is uncertain. Germline V gene sequence: CDR1 SEHNR, CDR2 FQNEAQ (reference sequence). With 6 bases removed from V and 11 bases from J, the gap between germline ends came to 8 bases. The CDR3 totals 11 residues. The CDR3 region has the DNA TGTGCCAGCAGGGTACTTCCACCCCTCCACTTT. Residues: CASRVLPPLHF.

This chain connects TRBV5-6 to TRBJ2-7, with 11 nucleotides matching TRBD2. Per the germline V gene, CDR1 is SGHDT and CDR2 is YYEEEE. Trimming removed 4 bases from V and 5 bases from J; junction bases left unmatched: 8. The CDR3 spans 15 residues. The CDR3 sequence: CASSRPLAGGHEQYF. CDR3 coding DNA: TGTGCCAGCAGCCGCCCCCTAGCGGGGGGCCACGAGCAGTACTTC.